The rows below give T cell receptor beta chains drawn from one sample of a study of HIV-infected patients and healthy controls. In TCRdb, the 5' RACE reads were re-called with MiXCR into one record per CDR3 protein. The sample lists around 21,000 distinct CDR3 sequences; more than 8% were seen once. The sequenced material came from blood. The receptors come from an adult in good health. CDR3s include the opening cysteine and the closing phenylalanine or tryptophan. A D gene is named only where the DNA matches it firmly. Size is stated as once, few, many, or a class for an expanded clone.

CDR3 DNA	CDR3 protein	V gene	D gene	J gene	clone size
TGTGCCAGCAGCGGGTATGGCAATGAGCAGTTCTTC	CASSGYGNEQFF	TRBV6-2/TRBV6-3	.	TRBJ2-1	many
TGTGCCAGCAGACCAGGGGACCCTGCCCGTGAAAAACTGTTTTTT	CASRPGDPAREKLFF	TRBV12-3/TRBV12-4	.	TRBJ1-4	many
TGCGCCAGCAGCTTGGGTGGACATCGCGGGGATGAGCAGTTCTTC	CASSLGGHRGDEQFF	TRBV5-1	.	TRBJ2-1	many
TGCAGTGCTAGAAGAGAGCTGGACAGTGAGCCCCAGCATTTT	CSARRELDSEPQHF	TRBV20-1	.	TRBJ1-5	medium-sized
TGTGCCAGCAGACTCGACAGGGGCCCCTCCTACGAGCAGTACTTC	CASRLDRGPSYEQYF	TRBV5-4	TRBD1	TRBJ2-7	medium-sized
TGTGCCAGCAGCAAGGATTTGTTGGGGGGACGGAATCAGCCCCAGCATTTT	CASSKDLLGGRNQPQHF	TRBV6-2/TRBV6-3	.	TRBJ1-5	many
TGCGCCAGCAGCAGAAGGGGAGCCCACACTGAAGCTTTCTTT	CASSRRGAHTEAFF	TRBV5-1	.	TRBJ1-1	many
TGTGCCAGCAGTTTAGCGGGAGCGCACGAGCAGTACTTC	CASSLAGAHEQYF	TRBV12-3/TRBV12-4	.	TRBJ2-7	few
TGTGCCAGCAGCCCCCGGACACTCTTCGGCGGGGAGCTGTTTTTT	CASSPRTLFGGELFF	TRBV11-2	.	TRBJ2-2	medium-sized
TGTGCCAGCAGTTACGGCGGCCGGAGCACAGATACGCAGTATTTT	CASSYGGRSTDTQYF	TRBV6-5	.	TRBJ2-3	few